This note documents a single T cell receptor (beta chain) sequence. Its antigen is undetermined. The protocol was immunoSEQ multiplex PCR, while the TCRdb copy is restricted to in-frame clones and leaves out a portion. Here the sample spans about 150,000 clones, more than 90% being singletons. This record comes from a study of T cell responses to AZD1222 COVID-19 vaccine. Findings and limits, study-wide: In all cases, repertoires were sampled only after the peak T cell response. Possibly, clonal diversity was underestimated; donors were largely white British and included more females. The study found Spike-specific TCR breadth and depth rose after two AZD1222 doses.

Combined were second doses at about 4 or about 12 weeks. The sequence derives from an adult who received the AZD1222 COVID-19 vaccine. The source was peripheral blood, collected 28 days after the second AZD1222 dose.

CDR3 nucleotide sequence: TGCAGTGCTAGTCGGGGGGTGACAGATACGCAGTATTTT. This gives the protein CSASRGVTDTQYF. The genes are TRBV20-1 and TRBJ2-3; TRBD2 aligns across 7 bases. The CDR3 spans 13 residues. The germline V gene encodes CDR1 DFQATT and CDR2 SNEGSKA (reference sequence). After removal of 3 bases from V and 3 bases from J, the junction contained 3 bases not matched to a gene.